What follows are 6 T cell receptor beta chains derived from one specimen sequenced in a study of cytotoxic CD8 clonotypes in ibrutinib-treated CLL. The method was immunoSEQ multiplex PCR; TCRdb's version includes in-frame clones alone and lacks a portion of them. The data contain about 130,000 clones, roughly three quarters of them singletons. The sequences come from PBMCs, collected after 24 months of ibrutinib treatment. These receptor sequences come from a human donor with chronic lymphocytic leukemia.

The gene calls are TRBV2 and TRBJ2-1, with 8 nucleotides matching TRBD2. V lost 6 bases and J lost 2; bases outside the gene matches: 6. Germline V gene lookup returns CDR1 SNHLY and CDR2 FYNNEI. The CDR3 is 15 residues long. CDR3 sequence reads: CASRVAGTPYNEQFF. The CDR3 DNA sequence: TGTGCCAGCAGGGTAGCGGGAACCCCCTACAATGAGCAGTTCTTC. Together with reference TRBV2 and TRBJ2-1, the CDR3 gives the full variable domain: EPEVTQTPSHQVTQMGQEVILRCVPISNHLYFYWYRQILGQKVEFLVSFYNNEISEKSEIFDDQFSVERPDGSNFTLKIRSTKLEDSAMYFCASRVAGTPYNEQFFGPGTRLTVL.

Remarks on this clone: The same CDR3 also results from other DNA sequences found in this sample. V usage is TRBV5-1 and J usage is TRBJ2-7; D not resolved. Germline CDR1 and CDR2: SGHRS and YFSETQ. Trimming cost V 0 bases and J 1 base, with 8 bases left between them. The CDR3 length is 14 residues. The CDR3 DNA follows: TGCGCCAGCAGCTTGGGGGCGCCTTCCTACGAGCAGTACTTC. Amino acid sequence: CASSLGAPSYEQYF.

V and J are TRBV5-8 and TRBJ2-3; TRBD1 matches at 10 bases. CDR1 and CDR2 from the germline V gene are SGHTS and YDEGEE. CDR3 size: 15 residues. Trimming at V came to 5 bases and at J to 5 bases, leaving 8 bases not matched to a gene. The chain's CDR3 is CASSTRDRGKDTQYF. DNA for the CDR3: TGTGCCAGCAGTACCCGGGACAGGGGCAAAGATACGCAGTATTTT.

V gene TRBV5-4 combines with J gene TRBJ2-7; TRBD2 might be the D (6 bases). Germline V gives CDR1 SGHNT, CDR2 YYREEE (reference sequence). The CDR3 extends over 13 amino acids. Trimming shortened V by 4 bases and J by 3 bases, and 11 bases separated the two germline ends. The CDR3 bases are TGTGCCAGCAGCCTCCGGGGGAGCTACGAGCAGTACTTC. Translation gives CASSLRGSYEQYF.

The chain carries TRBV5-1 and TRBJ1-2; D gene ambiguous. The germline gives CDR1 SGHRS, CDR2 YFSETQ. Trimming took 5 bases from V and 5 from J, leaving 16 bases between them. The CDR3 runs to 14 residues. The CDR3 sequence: CASSSGFFQYGYTF. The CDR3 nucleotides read TGCGCCAGCAGTTCGGGTTTCTTCCAATATGGCTACACCTTC.

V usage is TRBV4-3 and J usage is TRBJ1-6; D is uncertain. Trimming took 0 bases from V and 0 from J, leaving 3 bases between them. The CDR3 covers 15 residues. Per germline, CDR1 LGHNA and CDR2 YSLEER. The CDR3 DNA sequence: TGCGCCAGCAGCCAAGAGAGCTCCTATAATTCACCCCTCCACTTT. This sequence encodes CASSQESSYNSPLHF.